The clone carrying this T cell receptor (beta chain) was observed a handful of times. V lost 4 bases to trimming and J lost 2 bases, with 5 bases between them. The germline V gene encodes CDR1 SNHLY and CDR2 FYNNEI. The CDR3 is 13 amino acids. Each CDR3 protein is one row after TCRdb ran MiXCR on the RACE reads. This sample has just over 350,000 distinct CDR3 sequences, with around 6% found just once. Noted time point: patch test 2, 6 weeks after DPC sensitization. Treatment denoted: therapeutic diphenylcyclopropenone sensitization with weekly scalp DPC. This entry comes from a study of human T cells and chemical hapten exposure. Whole-study context: Mostly female patients had alopecia areata, totalis or universalis.

The V call is TRBV2, the J call TRBJ2-2, with no clear D. The TCR comes from a young woman with alopecia areata. Some clones in this sample may be carry-over from other donors' samples. This specimen consisted of whole blood, obtained in connection with sensitization to the hapten diphenylcyclopropenone (DPC). The CDR3 region has the DNA TGTGCCAGCAGTGCTCAAAACACCGGGGAGCTGTTTTTT. Translating it yields CASSAQNTGELFF.